This T cell receptor beta chain originates from a study of blood T cell repertoires in COVID-19. Study background: There were acute and convalescent COVID-19 samples, and they came from the United States, Italy and Spain. Nucleic acid was either cDNA or gDNA, and it came from T cells, B-cell-depleted T cells, or PBMCs.

Per the original data handling: Amplification of reference gene primers was used by the study to estimate nucleated cell counts. Sequenced by immunoSEQ multiplex PCR; TCRdb stores in-frame clones only, minus some. V, J and clone size are taken as reported in that table, and D and trimming were inferred from the DNA itself. The sample holds around 95,000 clones; almost 80% are singletons and the top ten take 9.5% to 13%. The sample comprised peripheral blood. This clonotype originated in a woman aged 65 to 85 with acute or convalescent COVID-19.

CDR3 sequence: CASSDIPTFPQGRTEAFF. The CDR3 coding sequence is TGTGCCAGCAGTGACATTCCAACATTCCCACAGGGTCGCACTGAAGCTTTCTTT. This sequence joins TRBV2 and TRBJ1-1; D is possibly TRBD1 (6 bases). V was cut by 3 bases and J by 4 bases, with 24 bases left in between. Germline V gene sequence: CDR1 SNHLY, CDR2 FYNNEI. The CDR3 consists of 18 residues.